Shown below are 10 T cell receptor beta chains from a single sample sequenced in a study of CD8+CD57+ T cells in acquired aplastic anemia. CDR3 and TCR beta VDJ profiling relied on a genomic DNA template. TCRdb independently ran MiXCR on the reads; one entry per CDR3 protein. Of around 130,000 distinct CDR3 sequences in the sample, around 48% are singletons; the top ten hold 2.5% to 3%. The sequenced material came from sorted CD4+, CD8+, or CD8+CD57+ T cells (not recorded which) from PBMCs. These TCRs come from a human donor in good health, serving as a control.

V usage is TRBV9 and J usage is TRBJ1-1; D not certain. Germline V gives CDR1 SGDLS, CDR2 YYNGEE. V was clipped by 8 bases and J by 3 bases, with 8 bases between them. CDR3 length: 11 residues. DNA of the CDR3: TGTGCCAGTAGCCAGCACACTGAAGCTTTCTTT. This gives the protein CASSQHTEAFF.

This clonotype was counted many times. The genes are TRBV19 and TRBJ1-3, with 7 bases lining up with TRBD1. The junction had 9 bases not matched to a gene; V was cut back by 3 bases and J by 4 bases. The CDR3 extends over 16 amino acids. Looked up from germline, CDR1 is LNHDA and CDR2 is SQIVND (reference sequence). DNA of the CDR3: TGTGCCAGTAGTATGAGCTACAGGGGTCCAGGAAACACCATATATTTT. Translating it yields CASSMSYRGPGNTIYF.

DNA for the CDR3: TGTGCCAGCAGAGCCCGGGGAGGCTACACCTTC. Its translation: CASRARGGYTF. The chain carries TRBV7-9 and TRBJ1-2; D remains unclear. Germline CDR1 and CDR2: SEHNR and FQNEAQ (reference sequence). The CDR3 consists of 11 residues. The germline V and J ends were trimmed by 6 bases and 8 bases, with 10 bases remaining between them.

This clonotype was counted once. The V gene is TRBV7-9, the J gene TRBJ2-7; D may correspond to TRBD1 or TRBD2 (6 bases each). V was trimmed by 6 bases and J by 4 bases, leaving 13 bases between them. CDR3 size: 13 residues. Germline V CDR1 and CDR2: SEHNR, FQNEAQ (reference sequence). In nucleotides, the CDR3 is TGTGCCAGCAGGCAGGGGACTCAGTACGAGCAGTACTTC. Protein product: CASRQGTQYEQYF.

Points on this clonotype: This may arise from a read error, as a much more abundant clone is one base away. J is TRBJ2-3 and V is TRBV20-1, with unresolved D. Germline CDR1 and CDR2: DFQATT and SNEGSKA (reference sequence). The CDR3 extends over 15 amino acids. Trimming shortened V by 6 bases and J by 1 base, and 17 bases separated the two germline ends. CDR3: CSAPPRSLGTDTQYF. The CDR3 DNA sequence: TGCAGTGCCCCGCCTAGAAGCCTAGGCACAGATACGCAGTATTTT.

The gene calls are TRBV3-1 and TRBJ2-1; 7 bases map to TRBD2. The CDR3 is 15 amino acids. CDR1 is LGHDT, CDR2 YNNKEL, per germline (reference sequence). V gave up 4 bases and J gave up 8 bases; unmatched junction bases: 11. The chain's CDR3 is CASSPGRIGEDEQFF. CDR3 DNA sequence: TGTGCCAGCAGCCCCGGGAGGATAGGGGAAGATGAGCAGTTCTTC.

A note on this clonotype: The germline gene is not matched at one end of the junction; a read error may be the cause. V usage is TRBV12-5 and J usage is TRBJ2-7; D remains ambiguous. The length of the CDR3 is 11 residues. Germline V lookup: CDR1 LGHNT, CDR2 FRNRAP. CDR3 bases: TGCGCTAGTGGTTTTAGCTGCGAGCAGTACTTC. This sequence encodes CASGFSCEQYF. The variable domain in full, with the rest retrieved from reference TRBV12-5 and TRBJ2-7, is DARVTQTPRHKVTEMGQEVTMRCQPILGHNTVFWYRQTMMQGLELLAYFRNRAPLDDSGMPKDRFSAEMPDATLATLKIQPSEPRDSAVYFCASGFSCEQYFGPGTRLTVT.

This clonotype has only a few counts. The CDR3 DNA reads as TGTGCCAGCAGCTTAGGTTCCTCCGGGTCCCAGTACTTC. Translating it yields CASSLGSSGSQYF. V and J are TRBV2 and TRBJ2-5; D remains ambiguous. Germline V gives CDR1 SNHLY, CDR2 FYNNEI. CDR3 length: 13 amino acids. Trimming removed 6 bases at V and 9 bases at J, with 17 bases between.

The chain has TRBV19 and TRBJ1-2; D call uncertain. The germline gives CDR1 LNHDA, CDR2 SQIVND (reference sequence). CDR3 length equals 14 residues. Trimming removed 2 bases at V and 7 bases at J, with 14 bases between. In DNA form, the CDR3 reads TGTGCCAGTAGTATAATTGGCTTATCGATTGGCTACACCTTC. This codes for CASSIIGLSIGYTF. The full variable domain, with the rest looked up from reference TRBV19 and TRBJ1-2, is DGGITQSPKYLFRKEGQNVTLSCEQNLNHDAMYWYRQDPGQGLRLIYYSQIVNDFQKGDIAEGYSVSREKKESFPLTVTSAQKNPTAFYLCASSIIGLSIGYTFGSGTRLTVV.

DNA of the CDR3: TGTGCCAGCAGCTTAGCAGGCATCCCGCAAGAGACCCAGTACTTC. Residues: CASSLAGIPQETQYF. The J gene is TRBJ2-5, the V gene TRBV7-2, with D hard to call. This CDR3 has 15 residues. Germline V gene sequence: CDR1 SGHTA, CDR2 FQGNSA. Trimming removed 0 bases from V and 2 bases from J, with 10 bases in between. Using reference TRBV7-2 and TRBJ2-5 for the parts outside the CDR3, the full variable domain is GAGVSQSPSNKVTEKGKDVELRCDPISGHTALYWYRQSLGQGLEFLIYFQGNSAPDKSGLPSDRFSAERTGGSVSTLTIQRTQQEDSAVYLCASSLAGIPQETQYFGPGTRLLVL.